This record covers a single T cell receptor beta chain. With a much larger clone just one base away, this may be a read error. Over 8 ml fresh peripheral blood yielded the PBMCs. This entry comes from a study of T cells in Graves' hyperthyroidism and ophthalmopathy. Researchers amplified the TCR beta CDR3 regions from RNA transcripts. HTBI primers drove first-round RT-PCR of the TCR CDR3. One entry per CDR3 protein, called by TCRdb with MiXCR from the multiplex PCR reads. Seen here are hundreds of thousands of distinct CDR3 sequences, about 12% observed once, and the top ten hold about 9.1%. Sequenced material: blood. The clonotype was recovered from a woman aged 18-35 years with Graves' hyperthyroidism.

CDR3 nucleotide sequence: TGTGCCTGGAGTCCGGTAGCGGGAGTAGAGACCCAGTACTTC. Its translation is CAWSPVAGVETQYF. The V and J genes are TRBV30 and TRBJ2-5, with TRBD2 matching over 9 bases. The length of the CDR3 is 14 residues. V lost 2 bases and J lost 4; bases outside the gene matches: 5. Germline values: CDR1 GTSNPN, CDR2 SVGIG (reference sequence).